This T cell receptor beta chain was retrieved from a study of blood T cell repertoires in COVID-19. Overall study context: From the United States, Italy and Spain came samples of acute and convalescent COVID-19. PBMCs, B-cell-depleted T cells, or T cells were the source of the cDNA or gDNA that made up the material.

The table came from immunoSEQ multiplex PCR; TCRdb's copy has only in-frame clones and leaves some out. This table holds 120,000 or so clones, over 75% found once. Trimming stripped 8 bases from V and 5 bases from J, with 12 bases between. Germline V gene sequence: CDR1 SNHLY, CDR2 FYNNEI. CDR3 length: 13 residues. The TCR sequence derives from a woman aged 80 or over with acute or convalescent COVID-19. Sequencing used peripheral blood. The chain links TRBV2 to TRBJ2-2; unclear D gene. CDR3 in amino acids: CASHPAATGELFF. The CDR3 DNA reads as TGTGCCAGCCACCCGGCGGCTACCGGGGAGCTGTTTTTT. Full variable domain (rest looked up from reference TRBV2 and TRBJ2-2): EPEVTQTPSHQVTQMGQEVILRCVPISNHLYFYWYRQILGQKVEFLVSFYNNEISEKSEIFDDQFSVERPDGSNFTLKIRSTKLEDSAMYFCASHPAATGELFFGEGSRLTVL.